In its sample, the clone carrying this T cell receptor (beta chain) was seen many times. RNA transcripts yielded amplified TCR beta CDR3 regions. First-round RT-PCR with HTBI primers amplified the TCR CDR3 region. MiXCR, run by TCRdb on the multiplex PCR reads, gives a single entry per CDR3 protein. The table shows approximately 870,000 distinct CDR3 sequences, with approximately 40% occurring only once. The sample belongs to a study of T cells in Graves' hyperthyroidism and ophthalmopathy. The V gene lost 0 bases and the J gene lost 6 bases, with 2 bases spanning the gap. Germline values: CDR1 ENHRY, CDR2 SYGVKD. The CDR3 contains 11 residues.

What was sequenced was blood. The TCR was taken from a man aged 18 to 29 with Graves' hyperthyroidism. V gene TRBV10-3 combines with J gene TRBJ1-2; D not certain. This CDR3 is CAISESDGYTF. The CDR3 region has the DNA TGTGCCATCAGTGAGTCTGATGGCTACACCTTC.